Presented here are 14 T cell receptor beta chains from one specimen sequenced in a study of blood T cell repertoires in COVID-19. The assay was immunoSEQ multiplex PCR, and TCRdb's table has in-frame clones only and misses some. The table includes about 270,000 clones, about nine tenths detected once. The specimen sequenced was PBMCs or T cells enriched from blood (not recorded which). The receptors here all came from a woman aged 50 to 60 who had recovered from COVID-19.

V is TRBV28 and J is TRBJ2-5, with D maybe TRBD1 (5 bases). Per the germline V gene, CDR1 is MDHEN and CDR2 is SYDVKM. V was clipped by 2 bases and J by 10 bases, with 17 bases between them. The CDR3 is 14 amino acids. The CDR3 sequence is CASSLRQYKGDQYF. CDR3 sequence (DNA): TGTGCCAGCAGTTTAAGACAGTACAAAGGTGACCAGTACTTC.

The chain recombines TRBV7-6 with TRBJ1-1; D is unclear. This CDR3 comprises 13 residues. Trimming stripped 5 bases from V and 1 base from J, with 8 bases between. CDR1 SGHVS and CDR2 FNYEAQ come from the germline V gene. The CDR3 DNA is TGTGCCAGCAGCGGCGCAGGGAACACTGAAGCTTTCTTT. This sequence encodes CASSGAGNTEAFF.

The gene calls are TRBV27 and TRBJ2-1, with D possibly being TRBD2 (5 bases). Germline CDR1 reads MNHEY; CDR2 reads SMNVEV (reference sequence). The CDR3 sequence is 13 residues long. V shed 6 bases and J shed 8 bases, with 14 bases lying between them. CDR3 DNA: TGTGCCAGCAGGGCTAGCCTAAGCGATGAGCAGTTCTTC. Encoded protein: CASRASLSDEQFF.

This chain uses TRBV2 with TRBJ2-1, with no clear D. Per the germline V gene, CDR1 is SNHLY and CDR2 is FYNNEI. With 1 base removed from V and 5 bases from J, the gap between germline ends came to 6 bases. This CDR3 contains 13 residues. This CDR3 is CASSEVRNNEQFF. CDR3 DNA sequence: TGTGCCAGCAGTGAAGTTAGAAACAATGAGCAGTTCTTC.

This chain joins TRBV28 and TRBJ2-2; tentatively, D is TRBD1 (5 bases). Trimming removed 9 bases from V and 2 bases from J, with 10 bases in between. Germline loops: CDR1 MDHEN, CDR2 SYDVKM. The CDR3 length is 13 residues. The DNA of the CDR3 is TGTGCCAGGGAAGACAGAAACACCGGGGAGCTGTTTTTT. As protein: CAREDRNTGELFF.

The V and J genes are TRBV10-3 and TRBJ2-7; TRBD1 matches 8 bases. Germline-derived CDR1 and CDR2 are ENHRY and SYGVKD. The CDR3 is 13 amino acids. With 3 bases clipped from V and 5 bases from J, the junction kept 3 bases outside the gene matches. CDR3 sequence reads: CAISDNRGNEQYF. The CDR3 DNA sequence: TGTGCCATCAGTGATAACAGGGGGAACGAGCAGTACTTC.

The chain carries TRBV2 and TRBJ2-1; D is unclear. The CDR3 runs 12 residues. V shed 2 bases and J shed 9 bases, with 8 bases lying between them. In germline, CDR1 is SNHLY, CDR2 FYNNEI. CDR3 in DNA: TGTGCCAGCAGTGAACGGGTGGGTGAGCAGTTCTTC. The encoded protein is CASSERVGEQFF.

This chain uses TRBV28 with TRBJ1-1; 8 nucleotides line up with TRBD1. From germline, CDR1 is MDHEN and CDR2 SYDVKM. The J segment lost 3 bases and the V segment lost 2 bases, leaving 17 bases of the junction unmatched. This CDR3 region has 19 residues. The CDR3 spells CASSLRFGRGLRLDTEAFF. The DNA of the CDR3 is TGTGCCAGCAGTTTACGATTCGGCAGGGGGCTCCGGTTGGACACTGAAGCTTTCTTT. Using reference TRBV28 and TRBJ1-1 for the parts outside the CDR3, the full variable domain is DVKVTQSSRYLVKRTGEKVFLECVQDMDHENMFWYRQDPGLGLRLIYFSYDVKMKEKGDIPEGYSVSREKKERFSLILESASTNQTSMYLCASSLRFGRGLRLDTEAFFGQGTRLTVV.

The chain joins TRBV2 to TRBJ1-3, with TRBD1 as a possible D gene (6 bases). V was clipped by 11 bases and J by 7 bases, with 18 bases between them. Germline CDR1 is SNHLY and CDR2 is FYNNEI. CDR3 length: 13 amino acids. Here the CDR3 reads CAGATGLGNTIYF. The CDR3 bases are TGTGCCGGAGCGACAGGTTTAGGGAACACCATATATTTT.

The rearrangement joins TRBV7-3 to TRBJ2-2, with D possibly TRBD2 on 7 matching bases. V was shortened by 7 bases and J by 0 bases, with 15 bases between the two germline ends. Germline V CDR1 and CDR2: SGHTA, FQGTGA. The CDR3 runs to 16 residues. The CDR3 bases are TGTGCCAGCACCCCCGGCGGGGGCGCGAACACCGGGGAGCTGTTTTTT. Residues: CASTPGGGANTGELFF.

V is TRBV19 and J is TRBJ1-1, with D possibly matching TRBD1 (5 bases). The germline V gene has CDR1 LNHDA and CDR2 SQIVND (reference sequence). This CDR3 comprises 18 residues. Trimming removed 7 bases from V and 3 bases from J, with 27 bases in between. DNA for the CDR3: TGTGCCAGTACCTTGGCAGGGCCTGTCCGAAGGTCTCACACTGAAGCTTTCTTT. Translating gives CASTLAGPVRRSHTEAFF.

In this sample, this clone turned up a few times. The chain links TRBV2 to TRBJ1-1; 8 nucleotides line up with TRBD1. The CDR3 is 15 amino acids. Per germline, CDR1 SNHLY and CDR2 FYNNEI. V shed 2 bases, J shed 6 bases, and the junction held 8 bases outside the gene matches. DNA for the CDR3: TGTGCCAGCAGTGAACAGGGGGCGCGAGGGTCTGAAGCTTTCTTT. Its protein product is CASSEQGARGSEAFF.

The chain uses TRBV6-5 and TRBJ1-4; 7 bases line up with TRBD1. With 6 bases clipped from V and 8 bases from J, the junction kept 9 bases outside the gene matches. The CDR3 loop spans 14 amino acids. The germline V gene encodes CDR1 MNHEY and CDR2 SVGAGI. The CDR3 bases are TGTGCCAGCAGGCTTACAGGGGTAGGGGAAAAACTGTTTTTT. Its translation is CASRLTGVGEKLFF.

In its sample, this clone was seen once. The genes are TRBV19 and TRBJ2-1; D unresolved. CDR3 length: 16 residues. V was cut by 3 bases and J by 6 bases, with 18 bases left in between. Germline assignment: CDR1 LNHDA and CDR2 SQIVND (reference sequence). The CDR3 loop is CASSIGIYRSPNEQFF. The CDR3 DNA is TGTGCCAGTAGTATCGGCATATACAGATCCCCCAATGAGCAGTTCTTC.